The present entry profiles one T cell receptor beta chain with its context. Its antigen is unknown. This sample is drawn from a study of response to subunit inactivated influenza vaccine. Study results and limitations: Each seasonal influenza vaccination, the authors suggested, recruits few new T cells.

Germline V CDR1 and CDR2: MNHEY, SVGAGI. This CDR3 is built from 14 residues. V lost 2 bases, J lost 4 bases, and 11 bases lay in between. A single record per CDR3 protein comes from TCRdb applying MiXCR to the RT-PCR reads. The sample contains around 850,000 distinct CDR3 sequences, about 18% of which appear only once. The genes are TRBV6-5 and TRBJ1-2; unclear D gene. Sequences were derived from PBMCs from blood, sampled more than 4 days after vaccination. The TCR was taken from a man aged 50-60 years who received an inactivated influenza vaccine. The CDR3 region has the DNA TGTGCCAGCAGTTACCGGGTTCGCGCCTATGGCTACACCTTC. Amino acid sequence: CASSYRVRAYGYTF.